The source of this T cell receptor (beta chain) is a study of T cells in Graves' hyperthyroidism and ophthalmopathy. Study-wide results and limits: Ophthalmopathy got predicted by the model a median around 6.6 months before its onset.

The source material, RNA transcripts, was used to amplify TCR beta CDR3 regions. RT-PCR in the first round (using the HTBI primer set) targeted the TCR CDR3. TCRdb called the multiplex PCR reads again in MiXCR, with one record for every CDR3 protein. The data contain hundreds of thousands of distinct CDR3 sequences, 14% of them seen just once; the ten biggest clones take up about 9.4%. This clonotype came up many times. Its specificity is unknown. Per the germline V gene, CDR1 is SGHVS and CDR2 is FNYEAQ. The CDR3 contains 15 residues. V dropped 3 bases and J dropped 2 bases, with 13 bases sitting between them. If no ophthalmopathy progression occurred within 18 months, Graves' hyperthyroidism was stable. Subjects aged 18 to 65 presented with newly diagnosed hyperthyroidism of less than 2 months' duration. Patients with uncontrolled infections, other autoimmune diseases, pregnancy or lactation were excluded.

The receptor was derived from a woman between 18 and 29 years old with Graves' hyperthyroidism. Sequencing input: blood. J is TRBJ1-1 and V is TRBV7-6, with D unresolved. The CDR3 coding sequence is TGTGCCAGCAGCTTGGAGGCACAGATAAACACTGAAGCTTTCTTT. It translates to CASSLEAQINTEAFF. Full variable domain (outside the CDR3, taken from reference TRBV7-6 and TRBJ1-1): GAGVSQSPRYKVTKRGQDVALRCDPISGHVSLYWYRQALGQGPEFLTYFNYEAQQDKSGLPNDRFSAERPEGSISTLTIQRTEQRDSAMYRCASSLEAQINTEAFFGQGTRLTVV.